This is a list of T cell receptor beta chains from one sample in a study of shared clonotypes between healthy human individuals. Measured with immunoSEQ multiplex PCR; TCRdb has only the in-frame clones, and not every one. The sample carries around 2,100,000 clones, approximately 94% recorded once. Sequencing was done on a sample of naive CD8+ T cells sorted from blood. The receptor source for this set is a man aged 18 to 29 in good health. CDR3s include the opening cysteine and the closing phenylalanine or tryptophan. The D gene is left open where the match is weak.

v_gene	j_gene	d_gene	CDR3aa
TRBV13	TRBJ1-5	TRBD1	CASSFRGGNQPQHF
TRBV2	TRBJ1-2	.	CASSSTAF
TRBV5-1	TRBJ2-5	.	CASSLQGETQYF
TRBV19	TRBJ2-2	.	CASSIVGAIGELFF
TRBV5-4	TRBJ2-1	.	CASTDLPVSASYNEQFF
TRBV5-4	TRBJ2-3	.	CASSRRGGLDTQYF
TRBV6-5	TRBJ1-2	TRBD1	CASSGQGPGYTF
TRBV27	TRBJ2-5	.	CASSLLGQQETQYF
TRBV4-3	TRBJ2-1	TRBD2	CASSQEPEAGGFNNEQFF
TRBV7-9	TRBJ2-1	TRBD2	CASSATSGGYNEQFF
TRBV2	TRBJ2-1	.	CASSVPGIYNEQFF
TRBV19	TRBJ2-4	TRBD2	CASSLLAGDNIQYF
TRBV30	TRBJ2-5	.	CAWSVLFGWGQETQYF
TRBV5-8	TRBJ2-5	TRBD1	CASSWDRMETQYF
TRBV18	TRBJ2-1	TRBD1	CASSPPRDRGNHEQFF
TRBV5-6	TRBJ2-2	.	CASSNSVFNTGELFF
TRBV2	TRBJ2-7	.	CASTEHPGAYEQYF
TRBV27	TRBJ2-5	TRBD2	CATSGGQETQYF
TRBV2	TRBJ2-3	TRBD2	CASSTLAGAEDTQYF
TRBV19	TRBJ2-1	.	CASTEGSGPGNEQFF
TRBV6-5	TRBJ2-1	TRBD2	CASSPREGIHNEQFF
TRBV30	TRBJ2-7	TRBD2	CAWSEVRLAGGYEQYF
TRBV4-3	TRBJ1-1	.	CASSQGGHSGEMNTEAFF
TRBV19	TRBJ2-7	.	CASSPEVHYEQYF
TRBV6-5	TRBJ1-1	TRBD1	CASSSGQGNTEAFF
TRBV6-5	TRBJ2-1	TRBD2	CASSYTSGSNEQFF
TRBV30	TRBJ2-1	.	CAWSSGTYNEQFF
TRBV27	TRBJ1-1	.	CASSLDPGGAEAFF
TRBV7-9	TRBJ2-2	.	CASRLELDLNTGELFF
TRBV6-5	TRBJ2-5	TRBD2	CASSMLAGGQETQYF
TRBV27	TRBJ2-1	TRBD2	CASTLAGGPYNEQFF
TRBV6-5	TRBJ2-3	.	CASSYSPGHITDTQYF
TRBV7-2	TRBJ2-3	.	CASSARPVHRDTQYF
TRBV4-1	TRBJ2-7	TRBD1	CASSQDRPGTGFYEQYF
TRBV11-2	TRBJ2-7	TRBD2	CASSLTSGHSYEQYF
TRBV30	TRBJ2-7	TRBD1	CACQTGNEQYF
TRBV5-1	TRBJ2-3	TRBD2	CASSFGTSGPPSTDTQYF
TRBV27	TRBJ2-5	TRBD2	CASSLGLAGGRETQYF
TRBV4-1	TRBJ2-3	.	CASSYSSDTQYF
TRBV5-1	TRBJ2-7	.	CASSLQPSYEQYF
TRBV11-2	TRBJ2-2	.	CASSSPRGELFF
TRBV4-1	TRBJ2-7	.	CASSQYGGKGKTLYEQYF
TRBV11-2	TRBJ2-1	TRBD1	CASSYRGTEYNEQFF
TRBV2	TRBJ2-2	.	CASREGQGGELFF
TRBV4-1	TRBJ2-7	.	CASSQGTSAPSYEQYF
TRBV10-3	TRBJ2-3	TRBD1	CATSGQFTDTQYF
TRBV4-1	TRBJ2-7	TRBD1	CASSLRTGETYEQYF
TRBV9	TRBJ2-7	.	CASSVGGPAVHEQYF
TRBV11-3	TRBJ1-5	.	CASSLVRGDDQPQHF
TRBV13	TRBJ2-2	TRBD1	CASSLPGQGAIGELFF
TRBV6-5	TRBJ2-1	.	CASTQTGLRAIEQFF
TRBV19	TRBJ2-4	.	CASSGGQHLAKNIQYF
TRBV4-1	TRBJ2-7	TRBD2	CASSPLAGGNYEQYF
TRBV27	TRBJ2-1	TRBD2	CASSYTSDPSYNEQFF
TRBV19	TRBJ2-7	.	CASSYREGLSEQYF
TRBV6-5	TRBJ2-1	TRBD2	CASSYSTGGGNEQFF
TRBV7-9	TRBJ2-7	.	CASSLEGLTYEQYF
TRBV27	TRBJ2-7	TRBD1	CASSSRDRGREQYF
TRBV4-2	TRBJ1-2	TRBD1	CASSQDRQGYNYGYTF
TRBV19	TRBJ1-2	TRBD1	CATFNPGQGYGYTF